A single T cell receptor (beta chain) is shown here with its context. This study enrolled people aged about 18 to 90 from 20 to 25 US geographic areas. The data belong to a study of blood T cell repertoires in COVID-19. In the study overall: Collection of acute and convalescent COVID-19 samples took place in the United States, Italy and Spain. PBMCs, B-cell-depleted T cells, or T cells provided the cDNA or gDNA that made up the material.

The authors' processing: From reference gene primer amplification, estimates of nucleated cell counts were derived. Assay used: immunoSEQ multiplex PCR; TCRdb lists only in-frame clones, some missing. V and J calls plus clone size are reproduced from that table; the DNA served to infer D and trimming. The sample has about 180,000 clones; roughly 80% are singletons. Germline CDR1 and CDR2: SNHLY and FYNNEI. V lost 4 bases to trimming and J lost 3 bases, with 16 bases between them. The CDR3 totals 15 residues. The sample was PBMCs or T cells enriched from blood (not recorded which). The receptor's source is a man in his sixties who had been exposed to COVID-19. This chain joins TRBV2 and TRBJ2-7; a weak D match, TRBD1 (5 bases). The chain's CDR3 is CASSGRMGPDYEQYF. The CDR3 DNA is TGTGCCAGCAGTGGCCGGATGGGGCCGGACTACGAGCAGTACTTC.